The following is a T cell receptor (beta chain) sequence with its context. The data belong to a study of T cell responses to AZD1222 COVID-19 vaccine. The CDR3 totals 14 residues. The J segment lost 4 bases and the V segment lost 3 bases, leaving 5 bases of the junction unmatched. Germline CDR1 reads SGHNT; CDR2 reads YYREEE (reference sequence). Only in-frame clones appear in the TCRdb table, and some are missing; sequencing was by immunoSEQ multiplex PCR. Of 150,000 to 180,000 clones listed, around 85% are singletons. The TCR originated in an adult who had recovered from COVID-19. The sample was peripheral blood, taken after recovery from COVID-19. This chain connects TRBV5-4 to TRBJ1-1, with TRBD1 identical over 8 bases. The CDR3 DNA sequence: TGTGCCAGCAGCTGGGCAGGGGGCGGCACTGAAGCTTTCTTT. It specifies CASSWAGGGTEAFF.